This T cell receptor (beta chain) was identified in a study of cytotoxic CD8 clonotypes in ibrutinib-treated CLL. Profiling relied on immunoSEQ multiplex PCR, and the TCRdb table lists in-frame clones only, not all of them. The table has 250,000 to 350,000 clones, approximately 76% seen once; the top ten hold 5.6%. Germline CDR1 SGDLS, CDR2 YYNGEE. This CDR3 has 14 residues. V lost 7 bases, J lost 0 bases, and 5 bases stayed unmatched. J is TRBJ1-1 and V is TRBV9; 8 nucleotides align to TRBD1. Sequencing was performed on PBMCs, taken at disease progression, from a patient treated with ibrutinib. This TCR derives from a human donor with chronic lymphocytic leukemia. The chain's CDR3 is CASRGQGLNTEAFF. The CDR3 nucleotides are TGTGCCAGCCGCGGACAGGGTCTGAACACTGAAGCTTTCTTT.